Listed below are T cell receptor beta chains from one sample, sequenced in a study of T cells in Graves' hyperthyroidism and ophthalmopathy. In TCRdb, the multiplex PCR reads were re-called with MiXCR into one record per CDR3 protein. The sample holds approximately 520,000 distinct CDR3 sequences, around 22% seen once. The material sequenced was blood. All receptors derive from a woman in her thirties with Graves' ophthalmopathy. Each CDR3 is given without its conserved first and last residue.

V | CDR3
TRBV7-2 | ASSLSLHGDYGYT
TRBV29-1 | SVDRAF
TRBV5-1 | ASADGAFYEQY
TRBV29-1 | SVEAGREDYGYT
TRBV6-2/TRBV6-3 | ASRKRGMSYQETQY
TRBV5-1 | ASSKGTGVTGELF
TRBV20-1 | SARTGGEDEQY
TRBV12-3/TRBV12-4 | ASSFRQGGTEAF
TRBV11-2 | ASSLMTGLNQPQH
TRBV27 | ASSPGTVLWEQY
TRBV20-1 | SAKPPTGGGETQY
TRBV7-2 | ASSPGGGITGELF
TRBV6-1 | ASSDTGGEH
TRBV28 | ASKSTGELF
TRBV12-3/TRBV12-4 | ASSLYDSSNEQY
TRBV15 | ATSRGAGGPGELF
TRBV29-1 | SNTGLGTEAF
TRBV6-5 | ASSYSGIDETQY
TRBV7-3 | ASSRGTDYEQY
TRBV4-1 | ASSRFGEGAHQPQH
TRBV6-2/TRBV6-3 | ASKTRNLNTEAF
TRBV12-3/TRBV12-4 | ASSFGGLGYEQY
TRBV20-1 | SARSRGALIGYT
TRBV2 | ASRLAGANEEQF
TRBV5-8 | ASSLGEGIYGYT
TRBV5-1 | ASSHGQGLRYGYT
TRBV6-1 | ASSPGTSIRTGELF
TRBV19 | ASSWHSLQETQY
TRBV2 | ASGGQGTGELF
TRBV4-1 | ASSHRDRGKNTEAF
TRBV12-3/TRBV12-4 | ASSLHRTGELF
TRBV27 | ASSLRLTGSYEQY